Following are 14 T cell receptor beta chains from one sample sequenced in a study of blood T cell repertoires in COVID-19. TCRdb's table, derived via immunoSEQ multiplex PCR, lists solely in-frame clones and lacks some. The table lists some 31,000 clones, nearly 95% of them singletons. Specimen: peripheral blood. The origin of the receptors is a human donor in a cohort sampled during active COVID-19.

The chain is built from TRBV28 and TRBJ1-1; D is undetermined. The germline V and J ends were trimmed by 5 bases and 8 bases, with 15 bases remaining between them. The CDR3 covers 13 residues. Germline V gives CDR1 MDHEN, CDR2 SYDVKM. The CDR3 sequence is CASSPPTRGEAFF. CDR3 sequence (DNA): TGTGCCAGCAGTCCCCCCACCCGAGGAGAAGCTTTCTTT.

CDR3 region: CASEEWGQTSYEQYF. CDR3 nucleotides: TGTGCCTCCGAAGAATGGGGACAGACCAGCTACGAGCAGTACTTC. The chain uses TRBV30 and TRBJ2-7; the match to TRBD1 covers 7 bases. Trimming at V came to 7 bases and at J to 3 bases, leaving 15 bases not matched to a gene. The CDR3 is made up of 15 amino acids. Per germline, CDR1 GTSNPN and CDR2 SVGIG (reference sequence).

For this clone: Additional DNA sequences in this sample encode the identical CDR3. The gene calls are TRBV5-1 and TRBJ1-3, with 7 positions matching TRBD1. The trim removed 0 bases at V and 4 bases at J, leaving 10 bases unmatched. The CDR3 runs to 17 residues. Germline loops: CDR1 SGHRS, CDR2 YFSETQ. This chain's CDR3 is CASSLEGPRGDGNTIYF. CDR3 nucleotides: TGCGCCAGCAGCTTGGAGGGGCCCAGGGGGGACGGAAACACCATATATTTT.

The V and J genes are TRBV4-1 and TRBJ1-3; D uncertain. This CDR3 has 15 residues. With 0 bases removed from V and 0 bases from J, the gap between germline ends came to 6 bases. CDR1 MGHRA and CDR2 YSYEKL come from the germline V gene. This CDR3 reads CASSQDPFSGNTIYF. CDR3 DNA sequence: TGCGCCAGCAGCCAAGATCCGTTCTCTGGAAACACCATATATTTT.

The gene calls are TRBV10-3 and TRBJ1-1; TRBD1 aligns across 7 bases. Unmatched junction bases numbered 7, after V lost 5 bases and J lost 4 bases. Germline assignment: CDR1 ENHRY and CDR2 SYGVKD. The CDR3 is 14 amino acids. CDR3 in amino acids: CAISSRQGSTEAFF. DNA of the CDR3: TGTGCCATCAGTTCAAGACAGGGAAGCACTGAAGCTTTCTTT.

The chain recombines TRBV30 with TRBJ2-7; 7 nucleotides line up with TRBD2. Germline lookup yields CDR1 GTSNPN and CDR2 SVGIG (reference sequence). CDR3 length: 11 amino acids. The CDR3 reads CAGGLVYEQYF. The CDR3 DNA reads TGTGCGGGAGGGCTAGTATACGAGCAGTACTTC.

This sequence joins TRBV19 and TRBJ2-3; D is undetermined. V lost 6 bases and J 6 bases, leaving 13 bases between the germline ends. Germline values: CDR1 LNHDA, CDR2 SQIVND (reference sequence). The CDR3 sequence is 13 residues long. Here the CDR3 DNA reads TGTGCCAGTAGCAGTCTCCCGTTTGATACGCAGTATTTT. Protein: CASSSLPFDTQYF.

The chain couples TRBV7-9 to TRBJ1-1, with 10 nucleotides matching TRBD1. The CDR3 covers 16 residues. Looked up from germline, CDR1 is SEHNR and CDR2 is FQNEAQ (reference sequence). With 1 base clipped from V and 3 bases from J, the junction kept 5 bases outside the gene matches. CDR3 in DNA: TGTGCCAGCAGCTTAGGGGACAGGGGTCCCTACACTGAAGCTTTCTTT. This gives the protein CASSLGDRGPYTEAFF.

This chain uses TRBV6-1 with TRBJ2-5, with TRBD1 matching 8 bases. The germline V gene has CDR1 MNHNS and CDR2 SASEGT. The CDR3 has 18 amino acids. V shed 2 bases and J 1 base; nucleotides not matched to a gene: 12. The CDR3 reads CASSEPAGGFLGQETQYF. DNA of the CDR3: TGTGCCAGCAGTGAACCGGCAGGGGGCTTTTTGGGCCAAGAGACCCAGTACTTC.

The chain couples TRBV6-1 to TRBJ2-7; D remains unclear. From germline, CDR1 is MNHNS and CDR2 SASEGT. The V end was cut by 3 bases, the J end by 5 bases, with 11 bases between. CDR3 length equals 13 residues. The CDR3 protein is CASSDSYRHEQYF. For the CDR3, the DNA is TGTGCCAGCAGTGATAGCTATCGCCACGAGCAGTACTTC.

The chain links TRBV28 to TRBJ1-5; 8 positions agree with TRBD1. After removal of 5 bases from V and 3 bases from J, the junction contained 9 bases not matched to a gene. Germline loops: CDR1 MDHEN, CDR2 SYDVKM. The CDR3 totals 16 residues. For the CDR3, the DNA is TGTGCCAGCAGTCGACCGGGACAGGTTATCAATCAGCCCCAGCATTTT. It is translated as CASSRPGQVINQPQHF.

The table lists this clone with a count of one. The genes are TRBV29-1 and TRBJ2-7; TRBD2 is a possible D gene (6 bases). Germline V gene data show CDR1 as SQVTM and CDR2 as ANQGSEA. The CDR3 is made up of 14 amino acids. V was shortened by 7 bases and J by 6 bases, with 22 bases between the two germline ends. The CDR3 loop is CSARPGLPSGEQYF. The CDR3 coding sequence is TGCAGCGCCCGACCGGGACTCCCGTCGGGCGAGCAGTACTTC.

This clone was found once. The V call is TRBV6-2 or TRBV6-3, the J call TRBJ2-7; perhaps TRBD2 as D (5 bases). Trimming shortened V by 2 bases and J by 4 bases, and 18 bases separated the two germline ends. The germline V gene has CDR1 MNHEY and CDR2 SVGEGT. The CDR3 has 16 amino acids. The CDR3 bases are TGTGCCAGCAGTTACCGGGCCAGGAGGAACTTTTACGAGCAGTACTTC. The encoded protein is CASSYRARRNFYEQYF.

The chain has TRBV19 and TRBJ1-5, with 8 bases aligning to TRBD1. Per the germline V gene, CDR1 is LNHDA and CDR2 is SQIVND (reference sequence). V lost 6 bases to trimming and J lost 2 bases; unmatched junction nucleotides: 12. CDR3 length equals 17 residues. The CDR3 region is CASSLGPGGGRNQPQHF. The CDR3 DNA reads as TGTGCCAGTAGCCTCGGGCCAGGGGGCGGACGCAATCAGCCCCAGCATTTT.